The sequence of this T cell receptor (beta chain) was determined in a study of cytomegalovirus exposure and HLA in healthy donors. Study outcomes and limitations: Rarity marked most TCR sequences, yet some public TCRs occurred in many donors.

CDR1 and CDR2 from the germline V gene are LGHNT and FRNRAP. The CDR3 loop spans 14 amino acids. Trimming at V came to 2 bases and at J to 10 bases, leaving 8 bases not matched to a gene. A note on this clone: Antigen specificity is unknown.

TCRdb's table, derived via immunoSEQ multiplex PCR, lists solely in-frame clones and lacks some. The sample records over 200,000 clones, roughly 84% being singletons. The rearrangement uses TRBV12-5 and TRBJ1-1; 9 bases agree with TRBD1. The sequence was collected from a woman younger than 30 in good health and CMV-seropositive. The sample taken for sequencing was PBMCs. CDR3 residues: CASGLYPQGAGAFF. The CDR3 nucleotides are TGTGCTAGTGGTTTGTACCCACAGGGGGCCGGAGCTTTCTTT.